A selection of T cell receptor beta chains follows, all from one sample in a study of blood T cells in healthy people across ages. MiXCR, applied by TCRdb to the 5' RACE reads, yields one record per CDR3 protein. The table lists roughly 1,500,000 distinct CDR3 sequences, around 36% of them singletons. The source material was blood. Every receptor here comes from a woman in her thirties in good health. Each CDR3 is given with its conserved first and last residue. The D gene is left open where the match is weak. Clone size is stated in some rows and not others, as once, few, many or a class when expanded.

d_call: TRBD1; cdr3_length: 16; clone_size: few; j_call: TRBJ2-7; v_call: TRBV4-2; cdr3_nt: TGTGCCAGCAGCCAAGAGAAGGACAGGGGTTTCTACGAGCAGTACTTC; cdr3_aa: CASSQEKDRGFYEQYF
d_call: NA; cdr3_length: 15; clone_size: NA; j_call: TRBJ2-2; v_call: TRBV2; cdr3_nt: TGTGCCAGCAGTGAATATGGGTGGGACACCGGGGAGCTGTTTTTT; cdr3_aa: CASSEYGWDTGELFF
d_call: TRBD2; cdr3_length: 14; clone_size: NA; j_call: TRBJ2-5; v_call: TRBV7-3; cdr3_nt: TGTGCCAGCAGCCAGCGGGGGGGGGCAGAGACCCAGTACTTC; cdr3_aa: CASSQRGGAETQYF
d_call: NA; cdr3_length: 18; clone_size: NA; j_call: TRBJ2-7; v_call: TRBV27; cdr3_nt: TGTGCCAGCAGTTTAAAAGGGCCCGCCGGGACATCGAGCTACGAGCAGTACTTC; cdr3_aa: CASSLKGPAGTSSYEQYF
d_call: NA; cdr3_length: 13; clone_size: NA; j_call: TRBJ1-1; v_call: TRBV11-2; cdr3_nt: TGTGCCAGCAGCACGTCCCGGTACACTGAAGCTTTCTTT; cdr3_aa: CASSTSRYTEAFF
d_call: TRBD2; cdr3_length: 16; clone_size: NA; j_call: TRBJ2-7; v_call: TRBV28; cdr3_nt: TGTGCCAGCAGTGTCACTAGCGGGAGTACTTATTACGAGCAGTACTTC; cdr3_aa: CASSVTSGSTYYEQYF
d_call: NA; cdr3_length: 13; clone_size: NA; j_call: TRBJ1-1; v_call: TRBV6-1; cdr3_nt: TGTGCCAGCAGTGAAATGAGGAACACTGAAGCTTTCTTT; cdr3_aa: CASSEMRNTEAFF
d_call: TRBD2; cdr3_length: 17; clone_size: few; j_call: TRBJ2-7; v_call: TRBV4-1; cdr3_nt: TGCGCCAGCAGCCAAGTGAGTGGAGGACTAGGGATTAACGAGCAGTACTTC; cdr3_aa: CASSQVSGGLGINEQYF
d_call: TRBD1; cdr3_length: 14; clone_size: NA; j_call: TRBJ1-1; v_call: TRBV15; cdr3_nt: TGTGCCACCAGCAGGAACAGGGGACGGACTGAAGCTTTCTTT; cdr3_aa: CATSRNRGRTEAFF
d_call: TRBD2; cdr3_length: 15; clone_size: many; j_call: TRBJ2-7; v_call: TRBV9; cdr3_nt: TGTGCCAGCAGCGTAGCTAGCGGGGGGCCTTACGAGCAGTACTTC; cdr3_aa: CASSVASGGPYEQYF
d_call: NA; cdr3_length: 14; clone_size: NA; j_call: TRBJ1-2; v_call: TRBV7-9; cdr3_nt: TGTGCCAGCAGCCCCGACAGGCTTAACTATGGCTACACCTTC; cdr3_aa: CASSPDRLNYGYTF
d_call: TRBD2; cdr3_length: 14; clone_size: NA; j_call: TRBJ2-7; v_call: TRBV27; cdr3_nt: TGTGCCAGCAGTTACACGGGAGGGTACTACGAGCAGTACTTC; cdr3_aa: CASSYTGGYYEQYF
d_call: NA; cdr3_length: 14; clone_size: NA; j_call: TRBJ1-1; v_call: TRBV7-9; cdr3_nt: TGTGCCAGCAGCCGCGTGGGCATGAACACTGAAGCTTTCTTT; cdr3_aa: CASSRVGMNTEAFF
d_call: NA; cdr3_length: 15; clone_size: NA; j_call: TRBJ2-1; v_call: TRBV30; cdr3_nt: TGTGCCTGGAGAGGAGGGACTGTTGGGCTCAATGAGCAGTTCTTC; cdr3_aa: CAWRGGTVGLNEQFF
d_call: NA; cdr3_length: 11; clone_size: many; j_call: TRBJ1-2; v_call: TRBV29-1; cdr3_nt: TGCAGCGCCGAGGGGGACTATGGCTACACCTTC; cdr3_aa: CSAEGDYGYTF
d_call: NA; cdr3_length: 15; clone_size: many; j_call: TRBJ2-3; v_call: TRBV15; cdr3_nt: TGTGCCACCAGCAGAGAGGGCGGCACCACAGATACGCAGTATTTT; cdr3_aa: CATSREGGTTDTQYF